The rows below give T cell receptor beta chains drawn from one sample of a study of blood T cells in healthy people across ages. TCRdb reanalysed the 5' RACE reads using MiXCR and keeps one entry per CDR3 protein. The table shows fewer than 800,000 distinct CDR3 sequences, with under 25% occurring only once. The sequenced sample consisted of blood. The receptors shown here come from a man aged 65 to 79 in good health. Both conserved end residues are part of each CDR3. The D gene is left open where the match is weak. Expanded clones are given a class, and other clones once, few, many or no size at all.

D | size | length | J | V | DNA | CDR3
NA | few | 14 | TRBJ2-7 | TRBV18 | TGTGCCAGCTCACCTGCAGGGTCCCCCTACGAGCAGTACTTC | CASSPAGSPYEQYF
NA | NA | 11 | TRBJ1-2 | TRBV28 | TGTGCCAGCAACTCAGTCCGTGGCTACACCTTC | CASNSVRGYTF
NA | NA | 13 | TRBJ2-5 | TRBV20-1 | TGCAGTGCTAGTACCGGACGGCGGCTGGAGCAGTACTTC | CSASTGRRLEQYF
TRBD1 | NA | 15 | TRBJ2-7 | TRBV6-5 | TGTGCCAGCAGTCCCCGGACAGGACACAATTACGAGCAGTACTTC | CASSPRTGHNYEQYF
TRBD2 | few | 14 | TRBJ2-1 | TRBV5-1 | TGCGCCAGCAGCTTGCGGGAGGCACACAATGAGCAGTTCTTC | CASSLREAHNEQFF
NA | few | 14 | TRBJ2-7 | TRBV4-1 | TGCGCCAGCAGCCAAGAGCCGGGTTCCTACGAGCAGTACTTC | CASSQEPGSYEQYF
TRBD2 | NA | 15 | TRBJ2-1 | TRBV3-1 | TGTGCCAGCACCTACACGGGAGGCTCCTACAATGAGCAGTTCTTC | CASTYTGGSYNEQFF
NA | NA | 11 | TRBJ2-6 | TRBV6-6 | TGTGCCAGCCAGGGGTCCAACGTCCTGACTTTC | CASQGSNVLTF
NA | NA | 13 | TRBJ1-5 | TRBV2 | TGTGCCAGCATGTTGGGGGAAAATCAGCCCCAGCATTTT | CASMLGENQPQHF
NA | few | 13 | TRBJ2-1 | TRBV10-2 | TGCGCCAGCAGTGAGTCGACATACAATGAGCAGTTCTTC | CASSESTYNEQFF
NA | NA | 14 | TRBJ1-1 | TRBV12-3/TRBV12-4 | TGTGCCAGCAGTTTGAGCAGGGGAGACACTGAAGCTTTCTTT | CASSLSRGDTEAFF
NA | few | 14 | TRBJ2-7 | TRBV14 | TGTGCCAGCAGCCAAGGAGGTATACCCTACGAGCAGTACTTC | CASSQGGIPYEQYF
NA | NA | 14 | TRBJ2-7 | TRBV20-1 | TGCAGTGCGCTACTCCCTCAGGGGGGCTACGAGCTGTACTTC | CSALLPQGGYELYF
NA | NA | 13 | TRBJ1-5 | TRBV7-9 | TGTGCCAGCAGCTCCCAAGGGGATCAGCCCCAGCATTTT | CASSSQGDQPQHF
NA | many | 13 | TRBJ2-3 | TRBV28 | TGTGCCAGCCATACAGTCCCCGCTCCTGCGCAGTATTTT | CASHTVPAPAQYF
TRBD2 | few | 14 | TRBJ2-3 | TRBV29-1 | TGCAGCGTTGCCGGGACTAGCGCGATAGATACGCAGTATTTT | CSVAGTSAIDTQYF
NA | many | 15 | TRBJ2-3 | TRBV5-1 | TGCGCCAGCAGCCCCGGAGGGCCGGGCACAGATACGCAGTATTTT | CASSPGGPGTDTQYF
NA | few | 14 | TRBJ2-7 | TRBV20-1 | TGCAGTGCTAGAAAGGGACACTCCAACTACGAGCAGTACTTC | CSARKGHSNYEQYF
NA | many | 13 | TRBJ2-4 | TRBV20-1 | TGCAGTGCTCAGAGCGACGCCAAAAACATTCAGTACTTC | CSAQSDAKNIQYF
TRBD1 | few | 16 | TRBJ2-1 | TRBV29-1 | TGCAGCGTAGTTACCGGGGCAGGGGGTTTATTCAATGAGCAGTTCTTC | CSVVTGAGGLFNEQFF
NA | medium-sized | 13 | TRBJ2-1 | TRBV6-5 | TGTGCCAGCAGCGCCGGGTTGAGGGGGGAGCAGTTCTTC | CASSAGLRGEQFF
NA | NA | 13 | TRBJ1-4 | TRBV7-9 | TGTGCCAGCAGCCCCACGAGGGAAGAAAAACTGTTTTTT | CASSPTREEKLFF
TRBD1 | NA | 16 | TRBJ2-3 | TRBV10-3 | TGTGCCATCAGTGGTCGGGACAGGGCTGGCACAGATACGCAGTATTTT | CAISGRDRAGTDTQYF
NA | many | 14 | TRBJ1-3 | TRBV27 | TGTGCCAGCAGTTTATCTGACAGGGGAAACACCATATATTTT | CASSLSDRGNTIYF
TRBD1 | few | 15 | TRBJ1-2 | TRBV12-3/TRBV12-4 | TGTGCCAGCAGAATTACAGGGGGCGATGACTATGGCTACACCTTC | CASRITGGDDYGYTF
TRBD1 | NA | 14 | TRBJ1-2 | TRBV6-2/TRBV6-3 | TGTGCCAGCACTGAGACAGGGACTAACTATGGCTACACCTTC | CASTETGTNYGYTF
TRBD1 | few | 16 | TRBJ2-3 | TRBV4-1 | TGCGCCAGCAGCCTTATCTCAGGGGGCTTGGTTGATACGCAGTATTTT | CASSLISGGLVDTQYF